This T cell receptor (beta chain) appears in the sequencing data of a study of identical twins (dated by TCRdb to 2016 to 2017). Regarding the study in general: TCR alpha and beta repertoires from monozygotic twins, unrelated adults of various ages and cord blood were deep-sequenced to test whether fetal clonotypes persist. Replicate twin experiments were performed at different times using different library preparation protocols to rule out contamination.

Summary of the overall study and its limitations: Compared with coincidental sharing between unrelated individuals, an excess of low generation-probability sequences was observed among out-of-frame TCR alpha sequences shared between twins. Invariant T cells such as MAIT and iNKT could partly confound zero-insertion analyses, although diverse VJ usage argued against such confounding for most clonotypes. Abundant cord blood beta clonotypes carried fewer insertions; young adult naive repertoires showed a weaker similar trend, while memory repertoires showed none. Recombination models systematically underestimated out-of-frame TCR alpha sharing in monozygotic twins but agreed with sharing between unrelated individuals. Excess twin sharing in beta out-of-frame sequences was weaker because fewer shared sequences lowered the signal-to-noise ratio. Because the same donors could not be followed over many years, the conclusions depended on cross-sectional statistical analysis.

Every donor in the study was a healthy Caucasian. The study also sequenced three unrelated non-twin adults: a male aged 18 to 30, a male aged 50 to 59 and a female aged 50 to 59. Miltenyi CD45RO+ enrichment and human naive T-cell isolation kits were used to isolate memory (CD45RO+) and naive T cells from PBMC. The germline V gene provides CDR1 MGHRA and CDR2 YSYEKL. V is trimmed back by 3 bases and J by 0 bases, and the junction contains 2 bases that no gene match accounts for. The CDR3 numbers 14 residues from cysteine through phenylalanine. Solely the CDR3 DNA is kept, with 42 bases framed from the first base. The library was made by 5' RACE. Instrument on record: Illumina HiSeq 2000. A universal primer binding site was introduced by template switching, and a unique molecular identifier was present in the final cDNA, enabling accurate counting of TCR cDNA molecules. First-strand cDNA for TCR alpha and beta chains was synthesized from specific primers in the conserved constant-segment region. To control for contamination, every cDNA library carried two barcodes: a SMART-Mk sample barcode plus Illumina barcodes. TruSeq adapter sequences, together with Illumina sample barcodes, were added in two successive PCR steps. The TCR alpha and beta cDNA libraries were sequenced on the Illumina HiSeq platform using custom primers. As for how the authors treated the data: MiGEC was used to process raw reads and extract unique molecular identifiers, and MiXCR was used to find CDR3 positions. Recombination models were inferred per individual with the repgenHMM and IGoR tools using an EM algorithm. The tcR package in R was used for shared clonotype analysis, with sharing normalized by the product of cloneset sizes. Out-of-frame nonproductive sequences were analyzed to study raw recombination free of thymic and clonal selection effects. TCRdb reworked the public reads: Q25 trimming with fastp, MiXCR clone assembly, productive beta chains retained. Under each unique CDR3 protein, matching rows form one entry showing the most common genes and DNA. What appears here as the V and J calls and clone size reflects TCRdb's work, not the paper's. Here the sample has 300,000 to 400,000 distinct CDR3 sequences; 9% occur a single time. Jointly, the top ten make up over 7% of the sample.

As for this clonotype: The antigen it recognizes is unknown. One base away there is no much larger clone; base qualities are not given.

The chain links TRBV4-1 with TRBJ2-7; 7 bases in the junction line up with TRBD2. This clonotype was sampled from a woman aged 50 to 60 in good health. The source material was naive T cells sorted from blood. The cell subset or site label of this sample denotes: cells isolated with a human naive T-cell isolation kit. The CDR3 amino acid sequence is: CASSHSSGSYEQYF. The DNA reads TGCGCCAGCAGCCATTCTAGCGGCTCCTACGAGCAGTACTTC.